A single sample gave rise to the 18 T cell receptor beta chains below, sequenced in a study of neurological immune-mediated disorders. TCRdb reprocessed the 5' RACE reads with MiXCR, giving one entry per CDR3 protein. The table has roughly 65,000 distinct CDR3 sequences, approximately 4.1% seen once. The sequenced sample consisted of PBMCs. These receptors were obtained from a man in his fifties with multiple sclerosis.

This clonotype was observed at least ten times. Here the CDR3 reads CASSSGNRPTGELFF. The CDR3 DNA sequence: TGTGCCAGCAGCTCCGGGAACAGACCCACCGGGGAGCTGTTTTTT. The V gene is TRBV7-9, the J gene TRBJ2-2; D possibly corresponds to TRBD2 (5 bases). CDR1 is SEHNR, CDR2 FQNEAQ, per germline (reference sequence). This CDR3 is 15 amino acids long. V lost 4 bases and J lost 4, with 13 bases in between.

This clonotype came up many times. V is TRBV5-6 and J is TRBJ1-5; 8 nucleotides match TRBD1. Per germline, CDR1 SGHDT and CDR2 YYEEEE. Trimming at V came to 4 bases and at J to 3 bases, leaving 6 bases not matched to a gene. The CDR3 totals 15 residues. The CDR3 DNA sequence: TGTGCCAGCAGCATAGGACAGGGCACCAATCAGCCCCAGCATTTT. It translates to CASSIGQGTNQPQHF.

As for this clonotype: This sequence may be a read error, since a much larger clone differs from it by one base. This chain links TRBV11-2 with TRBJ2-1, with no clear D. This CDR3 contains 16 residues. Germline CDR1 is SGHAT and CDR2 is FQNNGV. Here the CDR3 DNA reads TGTGCCAGCAGCTTAGTTGCCCCCCCTGTTGCCAATGAGCGGTTCTTC. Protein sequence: CASSLVAPPVANERFF.

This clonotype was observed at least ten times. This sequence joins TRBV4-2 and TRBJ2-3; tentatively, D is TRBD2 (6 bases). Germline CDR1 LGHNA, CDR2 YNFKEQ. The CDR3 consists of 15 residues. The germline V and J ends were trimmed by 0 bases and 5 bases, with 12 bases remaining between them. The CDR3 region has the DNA TGTGCCAGCAGCCAAGACCTGGCGGGGAGAGATACGCAGTATTTT. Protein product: CASSQDLAGRDTQYF.

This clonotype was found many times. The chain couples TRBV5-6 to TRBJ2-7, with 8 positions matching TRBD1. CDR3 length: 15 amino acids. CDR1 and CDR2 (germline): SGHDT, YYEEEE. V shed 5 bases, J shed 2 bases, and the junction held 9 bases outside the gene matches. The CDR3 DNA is TGTGCCAGCAGAACTCGGGGACAGGTAACCTACGAGCAGTACGTC. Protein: CASRTRGQVTYEQYV.

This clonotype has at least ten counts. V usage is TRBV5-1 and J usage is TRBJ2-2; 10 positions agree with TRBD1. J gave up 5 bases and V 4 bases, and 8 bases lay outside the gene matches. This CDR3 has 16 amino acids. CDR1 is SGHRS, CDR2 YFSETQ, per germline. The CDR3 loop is CASSRGTGDDTGELFF. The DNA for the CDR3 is TGCGCCAGCAGCAGGGGGACAGGGGATGATACCGGGGAGCTGTTTTTT.

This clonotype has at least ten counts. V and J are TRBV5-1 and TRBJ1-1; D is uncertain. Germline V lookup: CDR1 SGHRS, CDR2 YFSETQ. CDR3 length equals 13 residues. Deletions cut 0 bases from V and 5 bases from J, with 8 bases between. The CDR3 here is CASSLGAGTEAFF. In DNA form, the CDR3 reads TGCGCCAGCAGCTTGGGCGCGGGTACTGAAGCTTTCTTT.

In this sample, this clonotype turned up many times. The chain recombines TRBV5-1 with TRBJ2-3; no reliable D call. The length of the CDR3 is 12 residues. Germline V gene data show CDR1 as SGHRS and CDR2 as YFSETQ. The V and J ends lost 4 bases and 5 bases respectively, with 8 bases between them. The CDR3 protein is CASSADLDTQYF. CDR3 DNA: TGCGCCAGCAGCGCCGACCTAGATACGCAGTATTTT.

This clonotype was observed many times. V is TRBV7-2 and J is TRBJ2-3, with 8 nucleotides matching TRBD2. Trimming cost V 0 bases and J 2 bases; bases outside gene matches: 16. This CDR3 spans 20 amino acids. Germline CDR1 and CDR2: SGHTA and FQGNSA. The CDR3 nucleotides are TGTGCCAGCAGCTTAGCCCCGTTTGGCGGGGGGCCGGAGCTCACAGATACGCAGTATTTT. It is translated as CASSLAPFGGGPELTDTQYF.

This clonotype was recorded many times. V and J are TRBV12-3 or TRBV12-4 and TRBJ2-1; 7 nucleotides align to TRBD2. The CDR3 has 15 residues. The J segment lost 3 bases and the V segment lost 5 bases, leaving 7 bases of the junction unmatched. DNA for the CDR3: TGTGCCAGCAGTCCAGGGAGGGACTACTACAATGAGCAGTTCTTC. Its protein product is CASSPGRDYYNEQFF.

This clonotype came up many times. The CDR3 protein is CSASALAGESYEQYF. The CDR3, as DNA: TGCAGTGCTAGTGCGCTAGCGGGGGAGAGCTACGAGCAGTACTTC. This chain uses TRBV20-1 with TRBJ2-7; TRBD2 matches at 10 bases. Trimming removed 3 bases from V and 3 bases from J; junction bases left unmatched: 8. Germline assignment: CDR1 DFQATT and CDR2 SNEGSKA (reference sequence). This CDR3 has 15 residues.

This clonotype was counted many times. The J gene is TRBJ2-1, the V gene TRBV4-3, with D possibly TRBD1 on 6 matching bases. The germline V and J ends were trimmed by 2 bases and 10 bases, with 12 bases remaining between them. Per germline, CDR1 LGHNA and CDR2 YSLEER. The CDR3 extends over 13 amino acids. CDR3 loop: CASSQNRVGEQFF. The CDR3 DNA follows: TGCGCCAGCAGCCAAAACAGGGTCGGGGAGCAGTTCTTC.

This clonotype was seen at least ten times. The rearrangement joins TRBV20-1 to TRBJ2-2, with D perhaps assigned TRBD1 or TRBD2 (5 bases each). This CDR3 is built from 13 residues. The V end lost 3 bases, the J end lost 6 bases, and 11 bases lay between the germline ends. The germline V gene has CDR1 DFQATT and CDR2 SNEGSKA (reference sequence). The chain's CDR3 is CSASQGVPGELFF. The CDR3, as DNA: TGCAGTGCTAGCCAGGGAGTCCCCGGGGAGCTGTTTTTT.

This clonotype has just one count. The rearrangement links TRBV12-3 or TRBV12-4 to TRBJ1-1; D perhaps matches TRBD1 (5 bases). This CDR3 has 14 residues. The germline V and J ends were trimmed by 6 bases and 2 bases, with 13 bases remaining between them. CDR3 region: CASRVLGGNTEAFF. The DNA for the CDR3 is TGTGCCAGCAGGGTCCTCGGGGGTAACACTGAAGCTTTCTTT.

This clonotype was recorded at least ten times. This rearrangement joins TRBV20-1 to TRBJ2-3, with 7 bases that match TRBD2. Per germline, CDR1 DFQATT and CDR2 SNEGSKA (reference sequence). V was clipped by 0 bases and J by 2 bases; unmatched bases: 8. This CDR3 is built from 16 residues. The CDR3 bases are TGCAGTGCTAGAGATCCGAGTAGCGGGCTCACAGATACGCAGTATTTT. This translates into CSARDPSSGLTDTQYF.

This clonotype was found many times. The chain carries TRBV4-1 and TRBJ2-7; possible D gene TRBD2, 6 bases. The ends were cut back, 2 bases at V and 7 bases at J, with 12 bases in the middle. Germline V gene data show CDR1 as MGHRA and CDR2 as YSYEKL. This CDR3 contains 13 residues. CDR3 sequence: CASSQPGRGEQYV. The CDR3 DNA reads TGCGCCAGCAGCCAACCCGGACGGGGGGAGCAGTACGTC.

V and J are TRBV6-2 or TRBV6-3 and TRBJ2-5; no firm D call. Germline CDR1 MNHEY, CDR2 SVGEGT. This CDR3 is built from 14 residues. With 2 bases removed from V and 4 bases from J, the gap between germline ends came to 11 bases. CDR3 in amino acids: CASSYLTKGETQYF. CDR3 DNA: TGTGCCAGCAGTTACCTAACAAAGGGAGAGACCCAGTACTTC.

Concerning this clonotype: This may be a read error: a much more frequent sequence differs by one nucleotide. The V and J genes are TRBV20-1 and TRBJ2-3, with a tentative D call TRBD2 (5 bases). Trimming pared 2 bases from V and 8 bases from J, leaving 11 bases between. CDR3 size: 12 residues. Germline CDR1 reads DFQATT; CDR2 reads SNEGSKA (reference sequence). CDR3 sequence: CSARSLRGTQYF. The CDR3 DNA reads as TGCAGTGCTAGAAGCCTACGGGGTACGCAGTATTTT.